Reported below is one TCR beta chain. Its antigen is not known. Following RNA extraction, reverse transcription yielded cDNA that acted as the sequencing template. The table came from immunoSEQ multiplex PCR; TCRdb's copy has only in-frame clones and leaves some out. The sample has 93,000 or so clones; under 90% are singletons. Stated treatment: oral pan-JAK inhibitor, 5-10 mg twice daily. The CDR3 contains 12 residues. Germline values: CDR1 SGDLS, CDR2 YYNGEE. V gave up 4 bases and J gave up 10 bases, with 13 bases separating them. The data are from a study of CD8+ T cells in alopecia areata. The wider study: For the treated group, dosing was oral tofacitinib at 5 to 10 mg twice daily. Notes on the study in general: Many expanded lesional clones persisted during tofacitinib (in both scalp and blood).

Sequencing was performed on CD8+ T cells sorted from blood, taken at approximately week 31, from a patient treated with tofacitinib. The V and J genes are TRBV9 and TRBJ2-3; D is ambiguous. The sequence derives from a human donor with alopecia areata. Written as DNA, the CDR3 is TGTGCCAGCAGCTTTCCCGGTCTGCCGCAGTATTTT. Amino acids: CASSFPGLPQYF. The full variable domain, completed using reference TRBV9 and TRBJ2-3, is DSGVTQTPKHLITATGQRVTLRCSPRSGDLSVYWYQQSLDQGLQFLIQYYNGEERAKGNILERFSAQQFPDLHSELNLSSLELGDSALYFCASSFPGLPQYFGPGTRLTVL.